A single sample is the source of the 20 T cell receptor beta chains below, sequenced in a study of T-cell memory formation after mild COVID-19. MiXCR was run by TCRdb on the 5' RACE reads, yielding one entry per CDR3 protein. The sample yields approximately 89,000 distinct CDR3 sequences, 13% seen once. The sequenced sample was PBMCs or a T cell subset sorted from them (not recorded which). The receptors derive from a man aged 18 to 29 who had mild COVID-19 (a few samples of this study predate the infection). Cell type and time point are not known.

The sample holds a few counts of this clonotype. The V call is TRBV6-2 or TRBV6-3, the J call TRBJ2-1; perhaps TRBD2 as D (6 bases). The CDR3 spans 15 residues. With 0 bases removed from V and 2 bases from J, the gap between germline ends came to 8 bases. Germline assignment: CDR1 MNHEY and CDR2 SVGEGT. CDR3 nucleotides: TGTGCCAGCAGTTACTCTAGCGGTGCCTACAATGAGCAGTTCTTC. Encoded protein: CASSYSSGAYNEQFF.

The table lists this clonotype with a few counts. The chain carries TRBV7-9 and TRBJ1-1; D not resolved. This CDR3 is 14 amino acids long. Germline loops: CDR1 SEHNR, CDR2 FQNEAQ (reference sequence). Trimming left V 8 bases short and J 3 bases short, with 16 bases between. CDR3 region: CASDWMEDDTEAFF. CDR3 coding DNA: TGTGCCAGCGATTGGATGGAAGACGACACTGAAGCTTTCTTT. Using reference TRBV7-9 and TRBJ1-1 for the parts outside the CDR3, the full variable domain is DTGVSQNPRHKITKRGQNVTFRCDPISEHNRLYWYRQTLGQGPEFLTYFQNEAQLEKSRLLSDRFSAERPKGSFSTLEIQRTEQGDSAMYLCASDWMEDDTEAFFGQGTRLTVV.

This clonotype has more than one count but fewer than ten. The gene calls are TRBV27 and TRBJ1-1, with TRBD1 identical over 10 bases. Germline V gene lookup returns CDR1 MNHEY and CDR2 SMNVEV (reference sequence). The V and J ends lost 4 bases and 7 bases, in that order; junction bases with no gene match: 12. CDR3 size: 16 residues. CDR3 DNA: TGTGCCAGCAGTTCCCTGACAGGGGGCGCTCTCGGTGAAGCTTTCTTT. Amino acids: CASSSLTGGALGEAFF.

This chain connects TRBV7-9 to TRBJ2-1; 9 bases line up with TRBD2. The CDR3 length is 16 residues. Germline CDR1 is SEHNR and CDR2 is FQNEAQ (reference sequence). Trimming took 1 base from V and 7 from J; bases not matched to a gene: 8. The CDR3 region is CASSLVRGGAYNEQFF. The DNA for the CDR3 is TGTGCCAGCAGCTTAGTACGCGGGGGGGCGTATAATGAGCAGTTCTTC.

This chain joins TRBV20-1 and TRBJ2-3; D assignment may be TRBD1 or TRBD2 (5 bases each). The germline CDR1 and CDR2 sequences are DFQATT and SNEGSKA (reference sequence). The V and J ends lost 4 bases and 8 bases respectively, with 19 bases between them. This CDR3 is built from 14 residues. CDR3 bases: TGCAGTGCTATCGACGGGGCCAGGTCGGGTACGCAGTATTTT. This codes for CSAIDGARSGTQYF.

There are a few counts of this clonotype. The rearrangement uses TRBV27 and TRBJ1-2; D is possibly TRBD1 (5 bases). Germline-derived CDR1 and CDR2 are MNHEY and SMNVEV (reference sequence). The CDR3 consists of 12 residues. The ends were cut back, 8 bases at V and 8 bases at J, with 15 bases in the middle. The CDR3 nucleotides read TGTGCCAGCGGATTAGGGGTTTCGGGCTACACCTTC. This translates into CASGLGVSGYTF.

The chain recombines TRBV14 with TRBJ2-7; D unresolved. Germline assignment: CDR1 SGHDN and CDR2 FVKESK. The CDR3 consists of 14 residues. V lost 0 bases and J lost 9, with 15 bases in between. As DNA, the CDR3 is TGTGCCAGCAGCCAAGAAATGTCCCTGGGGTGGCAGTACTTC. Protein sequence: CASSQEMSLGWQYF.

This clonotype was seen only a few times. The V and J genes are TRBV11-2 and TRBJ2-4; 13 bases agree with TRBD2. The trim removed 4 bases at V and 8 bases at J, leaving 11 bases unmatched. The CDR3 has 17 amino acids. Germline assignment: CDR1 SGHAT and CDR2 FQNNGV. CDR3 amino acids: CASSSRTSGGQYDIQYF. CDR3 bases: TGTGCCAGCAGCTCGAGGACTAGCGGGGGCCAATATGACATTCAGTACTTC.

This sequence joins TRBV5-1 and TRBJ2-1, with D possibly being TRBD1 (5 bases). V lost 1 base to trimming and J lost 8 bases, with 16 bases between them. The CDR3 length is 15 residues. CDR1 is SGHRS and CDR2 is YFSETQ in the germline V gene. This chain's CDR3 is CASSLREQGLDEQFF. The CDR3 region has the DNA TGCGCCAGCAGCTTGAGAGAGCAGGGTTTAGATGAGCAGTTCTTC.

The count of this clonotype is one. The gene calls are TRBV29-1 and TRBJ2-7; either TRBD1 or TRBD2 may supply D (6 bases each). Per the germline V gene, CDR1 is SQVTM and CDR2 is ANQGSEA. The CDR3 runs 15 residues. The V gene lost 0 bases and the J gene lost 3 bases, with 15 bases spanning the gap. The CDR3 spells CSVEDIGGLRYEQYF. CDR3 DNA: TGCAGCGTTGAAGATATTGGGGGGCTGCGCTACGAGCAGTACTTC.

V usage is TRBV6-6 and J usage is TRBJ2-3, with D unclear. With 4 bases removed from V and 1 base from J, the gap between germline ends came to 9 bases. CDR3 size: 14 residues. CDR1 and CDR2 (germline): MNHNY, SVGAGI (reference sequence). The CDR3 DNA reads TGTGCCAGCAGTTCTGGGCTAGGCACAGATACGCAGTATTTT. Translating gives CASSSGLGTDTQYF.

V usage is TRBV9 and J usage is TRBJ2-7; possibly TRBD1 for D (6 bases). The CDR3 length is 15 residues. CDR1 is SGDLS and CDR2 is YYNGEE in the germline V gene. Trimming stripped 4 bases from V and 4 bases from J, with 18 bases between. CDR3 sequence reads: CASSFTGTSGYEQYF. DNA of the CDR3: TGTGCCAGCAGCTTTACAGGGACCTCGGGGTACGAGCAGTACTTC.

This clonotype has a handful of counts. CDR3 sequence: CASSPPDRGYEQYV. CDR3 DNA sequence: TGTGCCAGCAGCCCCCCGGACAGGGGCTACGAGCAGTACGTC. The V and J genes are TRBV7-9 and TRBJ2-7; 9 nucleotides align to TRBD1. CDR1 is SEHNR, CDR2 FQNEAQ, per germline (reference sequence). The CDR3 is 14 residues long. V lost 5 bases and J lost 3; bases outside the gene matches: 5.

This clonotype was detected a few times. J is TRBJ1-2 and V is TRBV6-5; TRBD1 might be the D (6 bases). Germline loops: CDR1 MNHEY, CDR2 SVGAGI. This CDR3 comprises 15 residues. V lost 2 bases and J lost 3, with 13 bases in between. The chain's CDR3 is CASSYGTTADYGYTF. The CDR3 DNA follows: TGTGCCAGCAGTTACGGGACAACGGCTGACTATGGCTACACCTTC.

The gene calls are TRBV29-1 and TRBJ2-1; possibly TRBD1 for D (5 bases). This CDR3 comprises 11 residues. Deletions cut 1 base from V and 12 bases from J, with 10 bases between. Germline lookup yields CDR1 SQVTM and CDR2 ANQGSEA. This CDR3 is CSVEAGSAQFF. CDR3 nucleotide sequence: TGCAGCGTTGAAGCAGGGTCGGCGCAGTTCTTC.

This clonotype was seen only a few times. The CDR3 DNA reads as TGTGCCAGCAGCGACGGAGGGTATACGCAGTATTTT. The encoded protein is CASSDGGYTQYF. The chain is built from TRBV9 and TRBJ2-3; maybe TRBD2 (6 bases). The CDR3 extends over 12 amino acids. V dropped 3 bases and J dropped 7 bases, with 9 bases sitting between them. Germline lookup yields CDR1 SGDLS and CDR2 YYNGEE. Drawing the rest from reference TRBV9 and TRBJ2-3, the complete variable domain is DSGVTQTPKHLITATGQRVTLRCSPRSGDLSVYWYQQSLDQGLQFLIQYYNGEERAKGNILERFSAQQFPDLHSELNLSSLELGDSALYFCASSDGGYTQYFGPGTRLTVL.

This clonotype occurred many times. This chain connects TRBV4-1 to TRBJ2-7; D is unclear. V lost 1 base and J lost 2, with 12 bases in between. This CDR3 comprises 15 residues. Germline V gene sequence: CDR1 MGHRA, CDR2 YSYEKL. CDR3 region: CASSQALGTTYEQYF. CDR3 sequence (DNA): TGCGCCAGCAGCCAAGCCCTGGGTACCACCTACGAGCAGTACTTC.

Written as DNA, the CDR3 is TGTGCCAGCAGGATCCGGGACAGGCCCGATGGCTACACCTTC. As protein: CASRIRDRPDGYTF. This chain links TRBV12-3 or TRBV12-4 with TRBJ1-2; TRBD1 aligns across 8 bases. The CDR3 contains 14 residues. V lost 6 bases and J lost 6; bases outside the gene matches: 9.

The rearrangement links TRBV4-2 to TRBJ2-6; a weak D match, TRBD2 (5 bases). The CDR3 has 16 amino acids. Germline assignment: CDR1 LGHNA and CDR2 YNFKEQ. V lost 0 bases, J lost 3 bases, and 9 bases lay in between. This CDR3 reads CASSQEEGSGANVLTF. CDR3 nucleotides: TGTGCCAGCAGCCAAGAGGAAGGGAGTGGGGCCAACGTCCTGACTTTC.

The chain recombines TRBV7-2 with TRBJ2-1; TRBD1 matches 11 bases. This CDR3 is 18 amino acids long. Germline trimming cut 5 bases from V and 9 bases from J; bases unmatched to any gene: 18. Germline V lookup: CDR1 SGHTA, CDR2 FQGNSA. The CDR3 spells CASSPRPGTGGVAGEQFF. CDR3 nucleotide sequence: TGTGCCAGCAGCCCTCGTCCCGGGACAGGGGGGGTAGCCGGTGAGCAGTTCTTC.